The sequence of this T cell receptor (beta chain) was determined in a study of shared clonotypes between healthy human individuals. The method was immunoSEQ multiplex PCR; TCRdb's version includes in-frame clones alone and lacks a portion of them. This table holds 2 million or so clones, about 95% found once. V dropped 7 bases and J dropped 5; count of bases not matched to a gene: 10. There are 15 residues in the CDR3. Germline V gene data show CDR1 as SEHNR and CDR2 as FQNEAQ (reference sequence). Terminally differentiated effector memory CD45RA+ cells were excluded by CCR7 positive selection of CD45RO-negative cells.

The clonotype was recovered from a man aged 18 to 29 in good health. The sequenced sample was naive CD8+ T cells sorted from blood. The rearrangement joins TRBV7-9 to TRBJ2-5; 10 bases fit TRBD2. The DNA for the CDR3 is TGTGCCAGCACCCCAAGGCTAGCGGGGGCGGAGACCCAGTACTTC. Translating it yields CASTPRLAGAETQYF.